The 22 T cell receptor beta chains presented below share a single source sample, sequenced in a study of CXCR3-negative and CXCR3-positive naive CD8 T cells. UMI-labeled TRB cDNA libraries were prepared by 5' RACE. TCRdb reprocessed the 5' RACE reads and reports one entry per CDR3 protein, with no DNA. The listing contains tens of thousands of distinct CDR3 sequences. Sample: naive CXCR3- CD8+ T cells from blood. Subset indicated: CD45RO-CCR7+CD27+CD95- naive CD8+ T cells lacking CXCR3 (TNR3-). These receptors were taken from a human donor in good health. Some clones in this sample may be carry-over from other donors' samples.

The gene calls are TRBV15 and TRBJ1-1. From germline, CDR1 is LNHNV and CDR2 YYDKDF (reference sequence). The CDR3 is 13 residues long. This CDR3 is CATSRDMNTEAFF. Supplemented by reference TRBV15 and TRBJ1-1, the full variable domain reads DAMVIQNPRYQVTQFGKPVTLSCSQTLNHNVMYWYQQKSSQAPKLLFHYYDKDFNNEADTPDNFQSRRPNTSFCFLDIRSPGLGDTAMYLCATSRDMNTEAFFGQGTRLTVV.

V is TRBV25-1 and J is TRBJ1-2; without DNA, the TCRdb call of TRBD1 cannot be checked. Germline V CDR1 and CDR2: MGHDK, SYGVNS. The CDR3 is made up of 18 amino acids. This CDR3 is CASSELLAGQGPYNGYTF.

This rearrangement joins TRBV29-1 to TRBJ2-1; TCRdb proposes TRBD2, but this gene call is untestable without DNA. There are 14 residues in the CDR3. Germline V gene lookup returns CDR1 SQVTM and CDR2 ANQGSEA. The CDR3 reads CSVEWENTYNEQFF.

This rearrangement joins TRBV4-3 to TRBJ2-5; TCRdb indicates TRBD1, and absent DNA this call remains unverified. The CDR3 is made up of 15 amino acids. Germline assignment: CDR1 LGHNA and CDR2 YSLEER. CDR3 sequence reads: CASSLLGGQGETQYF.

The J gene is TRBJ2-5, the V gene TRBV6-9; TCRdb returns TRBD1, unconfirmable since there is no DNA. CDR1 is MNHGY and CDR2 is SVAAGI in the germline V gene. This CDR3 is built from 15 residues. This CDR3 reads CASSPPPWWLETQYF.

The rearrangement links TRBV12-2 to TRBJ1-2. TRBV12-2 is a listed pseudogene. The CDR3 contains 15 residues. CDR3 protein: CASRLVEEAGYGYTF.

The chain combines TRBV15 with TRBJ2-7; TCRdb's D call of TRBD1 is untestable without DNA. Germline lookup yields CDR1 LNHNV and CDR2 YYDKDF (reference sequence). This CDR3 contains 14 residues. The CDR3 here is CATSRGRGENEQYF.

V and J are TRBV7-9 and TRBJ2-3; the TRBD1 assignment by TCRdb is unverifiable without DNA. This CDR3 spans 15 amino acids. Germline CDR1 reads SEHNR; CDR2 reads FQNEAQ (reference sequence). CDR3 sequence reads: CASSPRTVNTDTQYF.

The chain is built from TRBV7-6 and TRBJ2-5; the TRBD1 assignment by TCRdb is unverifiable without DNA. From germline, CDR1 is SGHVS and CDR2 FNYEAQ. This CDR3 has 15 residues. The CDR3 sequence is CASTSGGGYQETQYF. Combining the CDR3 with reference TRBV7-6 and TRBJ2-5 gives the whole variable domain GAGVSQSPRYKVTKRGQDVALRCDPISGHVSLYWYRQALGQGPEFLTYFNYEAQQDKSGLPNDRFSAERPEGSISTLTIQRTEQRDSAMYRCASTSGGGYQETQYFGPGTRLLVL.

V usage is TRBV5-1 and J usage is TRBJ2-3. Germline loops: CDR1 SGHRS, CDR2 YFSETQ. The CDR3 contains 12 residues. The CDR3 protein is CASSFNRDTQYF.

This chain uses TRBV29-1 with TRBJ2-3; TCRdb's D gene call, TRBD2, goes unchecked for lack of DNA. The V gene's germline CDR1 is SQVTM and CDR2 ANQGSEA. The CDR3 length is 13 residues. CDR3 sequence: CSVGSPWGDTQYF.

This chain joins TRBV7-3 and TRBJ1-1; the TCRdb D gene call, TRBD1, has no DNA to confirm it. Germline CDR1 SGHTA, CDR2 FQGTGA. CDR3 length: 15 amino acids. CDR3 region: CASSRSDRVFSEAFF.

The chain carries TRBV19 and TRBJ2-5; TCRdb reports TRBD1, a call that lacks DNA to check it against. The CDR3 spans 16 residues. Germline V lookup: CDR1 LNHDA, CDR2 SQIVND (reference sequence). The CDR3 loop reads CASSIGLSRRGETQYF.

The chain couples TRBV30 to TRBJ1-1. This CDR3 spans 13 amino acids. Germline CDR1 GTSNPN, CDR2 SVGIG (reference sequence). CDR3 residues: CAWSRVPNTEAFF.

V usage is TRBV11-3 and J usage is TRBJ1-1; TCRdb gives TRBD1 as the D gene, but with no DNA this cannot be confirmed. This CDR3 is 13 amino acids long. Germline V gives CDR1 SGHNT, CDR2 YENEEA. The CDR3 spells CASSQGTDPEAFF.

The chain is built from TRBV5-5 and TRBJ2-7; the TRBD1 assignment by TCRdb is unverifiable without DNA. The CDR3 spans 14 residues. CDR1 is SGHKS and CDR2 is YYEKEE in the germline V gene (reference sequence). The CDR3 here is CASSWVEGAYEQYF.

The rearrangement links TRBV6-5 to TRBJ2-1; with no DNA, the TCRdb D assignment of TRBD1 cannot be verified. CDR3 length: 15 residues. Germline-derived CDR1 and CDR2 are MNHEY and SVGAGI. CDR3 sequence reads: CASSPYRGGSNEQFF.

The V and J genes are TRBV2 and TRBJ2-1; TCRdb's D call of TRBD1 is untestable without DNA. The CDR3 runs to 14 residues. Germline V gene sequence: CDR1 SNHLY, CDR2 FYNNEI. The CDR3 is CAFFPQRSYNEQFF.

The chain recombines TRBV6-2 or TRBV6-3 with TRBJ2-2; TCRdb's D call, TRBD2, is unchecked because there is no DNA. This CDR3 has 17 amino acids. In germline, CDR1 is MNHEY, CDR2 SVGEGT. CDR3 residues: CASSYSRQGGWTGELFF.

By frequency, this clonotype registers medium-sized (0.01 to 0.1%). V usage is TRBV29-1 and J usage is TRBJ2-1. CDR1 and CDR2 (germline): SQVTM, ANQGSEA. The CDR3 length is 12 residues. Here the CDR3 reads CSVESDGSEQFF.

The gene calls are TRBV19 and TRBJ1-1; lacking DNA, the TRBD1 call made by TCRdb goes unchecked. CDR1 is LNHDA and CDR2 is SQIVND in the germline V gene (reference sequence). The CDR3 contains 15 residues. CDR3 region: CASSIVGTGGTEAFF.

The chain links TRBV12-3 or TRBV12-4 to TRBJ2-3; TCRdb calls TRBD2, which cannot be checked without DNA. The CDR3 is 18 residues long. The CDR3 here is CASSSGGGRAEVTDTQYF.